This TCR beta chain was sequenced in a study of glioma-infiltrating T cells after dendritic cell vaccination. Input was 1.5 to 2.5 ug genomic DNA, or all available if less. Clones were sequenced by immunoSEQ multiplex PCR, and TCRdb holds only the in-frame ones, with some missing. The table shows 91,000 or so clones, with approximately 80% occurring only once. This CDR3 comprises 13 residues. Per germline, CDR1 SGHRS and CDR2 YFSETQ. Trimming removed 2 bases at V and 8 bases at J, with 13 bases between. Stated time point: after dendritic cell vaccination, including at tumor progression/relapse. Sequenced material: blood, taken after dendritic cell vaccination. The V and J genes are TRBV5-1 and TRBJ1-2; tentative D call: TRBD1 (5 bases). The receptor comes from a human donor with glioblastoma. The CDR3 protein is CASSFFWGGGYTF. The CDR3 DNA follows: TGCGCCAGCAGCTTCTTCTGGGGCGGAGGCTACACCTTC.